The T cell receptor beta chain described here comes from a study of cytomegalovirus exposure and HLA in healthy donors. This CDR3 spans 14 amino acids. Germline V gene data show CDR1 as ENHRY and CDR2 as SYGVKD. The J segment lost 8 bases and the V segment lost 3 bases, leaving 5 bases of the junction unmatched. General study results and limits: Previously analyzed data showed that most TCR beta V segments were productive at a frequency of about 90% or about 30%.

On this clone: The target antigen is unknown.

The PCR used 60 Vbeta and 13 Jbeta primers. Sequencing used immunoSEQ multiplex PCR; TCRdb keeps in-frame clones, though not all of them. The repertoire holds 65,000 to 90,000 clones, about 69% seen once, with 4% to 4.5% in the top ten. This chain uses TRBV10-3 with TRBJ1-3, with 9 bases fitting TRBD1. This TCR was recovered from a man aged 55 to 70 in good health and CMV-seronegative. Sequencing used PBMCs. The CDR3: CAISDRDRADTIYF. The CDR3 DNA is TGTGCCATCAGTGACCGGGACAGGGCGGACACCATATATTTT.